The 30 T cell receptor beta chains given below trace back to one sample, sequenced in a study of Graves' ophthalmopathy and Graves' hyperthyroidism. The sequenced template was RNA, covering the TCR beta CDR3 region. Second-round multiplex PCR came after first-round RT-PCR with HTBI primers. TCRdb ran MiXCR on the multiplex PCR reads and lists one entry per CDR3 protein. This table has about 400,000 distinct CDR3 sequences, around 20% appearing once. Sequenced: peripheral blood. The receptor set was obtained from a woman aged 18-30 years with stable Graves' hyperthyroidism.

The CDR3, as DNA: TGTGCCAGCAGTTTAGGCTGGTCTAACACTGAAGCTTTCTTT. Translated: CASSLGWSNTEAFF. This chain uses TRBV27 with TRBJ1-1, with D unclear. Germline V gene sequence: CDR1 MNHEY, CDR2 SMNVEV (reference sequence). With 2 bases removed from V and 2 bases from J, the gap between germline ends came to 9 bases. CDR3 length: 14 amino acids.

V and J are TRBV6-2 or TRBV6-3 and TRBJ1-6; the match to TRBD1 covers 7 bases. Per germline, CDR1 MNHEY and CDR2 SVGEGT. J gave up 12 bases and V 3 bases, and 14 bases lay outside the gene matches. This CDR3 is built from 16 residues. The CDR3 sequence: CASSYPGTVATKPLHF. CDR3 in DNA: TGTGCCAGCAGTTATCCCGGGACAGTAGCAACAAAACCCCTCCACTTT.

In this sample, this clonotype turned up many times. The V gene is TRBV28, the J gene TRBJ1-5; no reliable D call. The CDR3 loop spans 15 amino acids. V was shortened by 1 base and J by 3 bases, with 10 bases between the two germline ends. Germline CDR1 MDHEN, CDR2 SYDVKM. The CDR3 is CASSLLEGDNQPQHF. The CDR3 coding sequence is TGTGCCAGCAGTTTATTAGAGGGTGACAATCAGCCCCAGCATTTT.

The rearrangement links TRBV6-5 to TRBJ2-7; unclear D gene. The CDR3 loop spans 15 amino acids. Trimming removed 6 bases from V and 1 base from J, with 16 bases in between. The V gene's germline CDR1 is MNHEY and CDR2 SVGAGI. In nucleotides, the CDR3 is TGTGCCAGCAGAAACTGGAGAGTCGGGTCCTACGAGCAGTACTTC. Encoded protein: CASRNWRVGSYEQYF.

In its sample, this clonotype was seen many times. V gene TRBV5-1 combines with J gene TRBJ2-4, with TRBD2 matching 14 bases. Germline V gene sequence: CDR1 SGHRS, CDR2 YFSETQ. CDR3 length: 18 amino acids. V lost 2 bases to trimming and J lost 1 base; unmatched junction nucleotides: 5. CDR3 residues: CASSLGLAGGTAKNIQYF. As DNA, the CDR3 is TGCGCCAGCAGCTTAGGACTAGCGGGAGGAACGGCCAAAAACATTCAGTACTTC.

The chain links TRBV19 to TRBJ2-7, with D perhaps given as TRBD1 or TRBD2 (5 bases each). This CDR3 spans 16 amino acids. From germline, CDR1 is LNHDA and CDR2 SQIVND (reference sequence). V gave up 3 bases and J gave up 3 bases, with 18 bases separating them. CDR3 nucleotides: TGTGCCAGTAGTATGTCGGGGCCCCCCGGTGACTACGAGCAGTACTTC. This codes for CASSMSGPPGDYEQYF.

This clonotype was detected ten times or more. This chain joins TRBV20-1 and TRBJ2-7; the D is unclear. Germline V gives CDR1 DFQATT, CDR2 SNEGSKA (reference sequence). The CDR3 is 10 residues long. The V end lost 3 bases, the J end lost 5 bases, and 5 bases lay between the germline ends. Here the CDR3 DNA reads TGCAGTGCTAGGGTCCACGAGCAGTACTTC. Encoded protein: CSARVHEQYF.

This clonotype has a count of ten or more. The chain combines TRBV19 with TRBJ1-5, with no clear D. The CDR3 length is 16 residues. Germline CDR1 LNHDA, CDR2 SQIVND (reference sequence). V gave up 5 bases and J gave up 0 bases, with 14 bases separating them. CDR3 coding DNA: TGTGCCAGTAGTCCACCGACTGAGTTTAGCAATCAGCCCCAGCATTTT. Translating it yields CASSPPTEFSNQPQHF.

This clonotype was recorded at least ten times. The chain carries TRBV25-1 and TRBJ2-2; TRBD1 is a possible D gene (6 bases). The ends were cut back, 1 base at V and 6 bases at J, with 15 bases in the middle. This CDR3 is built from 16 residues. CDR1 MGHDK and CDR2 SYGVNS come from the germline V gene. CDR3 sequence: CASSEFRGLGAGELFF. DNA of the CDR3: TGTGCCAGCAGTGAATTTAGGGGGTTGGGAGCCGGGGAGCTGTTTTTT.

This clonotype has just a few counts. The J gene is TRBJ1-2, the V gene TRBV6-1; 9 bases align to TRBD1. CDR3 size: 14 residues. Germline V lookup: CDR1 MNHNS, CDR2 SASEGT. V lost 6 bases, J lost 4 bases, and 6 bases stayed unmatched. Here the CDR3 reads CASRTGTGSYGYTF. In nucleotides, the CDR3 is TGTGCCAGCAGAACCGGGACAGGGTCCTATGGCTACACCTTC.

This clonotype has at least ten counts. The chain carries TRBV5-6 and TRBJ2-7; D not certain. Germline CDR1 and CDR2: SGHDT and YYEEEE. The germline V and J ends were trimmed by 3 bases and 0 bases, with 16 bases remaining between them. The CDR3 runs to 16 residues. CDR3 in amino acids: CASSSASAPSSYEQYF. Here the CDR3 DNA reads TGTGCCAGCAGCTCCGCCTCGGCCCCGAGCTCCTACGAGCAGTACTTC.

This clonotype was recorded at least ten times. V is TRBV12-3 or TRBV12-4 and J is TRBJ1-5, with a tentative D call TRBD1 (5 bases). The CDR3 covers 13 residues. V gave up 8 bases and J gave up 5 bases, with 13 bases separating them. The CDR3 region has the DNA TGTGCCAGCGGACAAGGGCGGGATCAGCCCCAGCATTTT. Amino acid sequence: CASGQGRDQPQHF.

The sample holds many counts of this clonotype. The J gene is TRBJ1-1, the V gene TRBV10-2; 7 nucleotides align to TRBD1. Germline V gene sequence: CDR1 WSHSY, CDR2 SAAADI. The trim removed 11 bases at V and 3 bases at J, leaving 3 bases unmatched. This CDR3 has 11 residues. In DNA, the CDR3 is TGCGCCGCCACAGGGGACACTGAAGCTTTCTTT. It specifies CAATGDTEAFF.

The V and J genes are TRBV28 and TRBJ1-2, with 9 positions matching TRBD1. The CDR3 totals 15 residues. V shed 4 bases and J 5 bases; nucleotides not matched to a gene: 8. Germline V lookup: CDR1 MDHEN, CDR2 SYDVKM. The chain's CDR3 is CASSSSTGGTYGYTF. For the CDR3, the DNA is TGTGCCAGCAGTTCCTCGACAGGGGGGACTTATGGCTACACCTTC.

This clonotype was detected ten times or more. The chain has TRBV6-2 or TRBV6-3 and TRBJ1-2; perhaps TRBD1 as D (6 bases). The CDR3 has 15 amino acids. CDR1 MNHEY and CDR2 SVGEGT come from the germline V gene. The V end was cut by 0 bases, the J end by 6 bases, with 14 bases between. Written as DNA, the CDR3 is TGTGCCAGCAGTTACTCGGTCGCAGGGGAGAATGGCTACACCTTC. Translated: CASSYSVAGENGYTF.

For this clonotype: A clone one base away is much larger, so this may be a read error. This sequence joins TRBV5-5 and TRBJ2-7; 8 bases are a match to TRBD1. V trimming: 4 bases; J trimming: 1 base; junction bases outside the gene matches: 10. The germline gives CDR1 SGHKS, CDR2 YYEKEE (reference sequence). The CDR3 runs to 16 residues. The CDR3 nucleotides read TGTGCCAGCAGCATAAACCCGGGACAGGATTCCTACGAGCAGTACTTC. Its translation: CASSINPGQDSYEQYF.

The gene calls are TRBV20-1 and TRBJ2-7, with D perhaps TRBD2 (6 bases). Trimming pared 5 bases from V and 2 bases from J, leaving 13 bases between. Germline-derived CDR1 and CDR2 are DFQATT and SNEGSKA (reference sequence). The CDR3 extends over 13 amino acids. Written as DNA, the CDR3 is TGCAGTGCTGTAATTCTAGCGACCTACGAGCAGTACTTC. It is translated as CSAVILATYEQYF.

This clonotype was found many times. The chain recombines TRBV6-1 with TRBJ1-2; TRBD1 matches at 8 bases. The germline V gene encodes CDR1 MNHNS and CDR2 SASEGT. The V segment lost 1 base and the J segment 4 bases; nucleotides outside the gene matches: 5. The CDR3 spans 15 residues. The CDR3 DNA reads TGTGCCAGCAGTGAAGACAGGGGGGGCCCCTATGGCTACACCTTC. Translating gives CASSEDRGGPYGYTF.

V and J are TRBV10-1 and TRBJ2-7, with 9 nucleotides matching TRBD2. The V gene end was trimmed by 0 bases and the J gene end by 4 bases; junction bases not matched to a gene: 1. The CDR3 contains 14 residues. CDR1 is WNHNN and CDR2 is SYGVQD in the germline V gene (reference sequence). CDR3 loop: CASSESSGRYEQYF. The CDR3, as DNA: TGCGCCAGCAGTGAGTCAAGCGGGAGGTACGAGCAGTACTTC.

This clonotype was seen more than once but under ten times. V usage is TRBV5-6 and J usage is TRBJ2-7; D might be TRBD2 (7 bases). Between the trimmed V and J ends, which lost 2 bases and 4 bases, there was a span of 13 bases. Germline V gene data show CDR1 as SGHDT and CDR2 as YYEEEE. The CDR3 covers 14 residues. The CDR3 DNA follows: TGTGCCAGCAGCTTAGGGGGGGCTATTTACGAGCAGTACTTC. This codes for CASSLGGAIYEQYF.

The chain carries TRBV29-1 and TRBJ1-1, with D tentatively TRBD1 (5 bases). The CDR3 runs to 14 residues. The germline CDR1 and CDR2 sequences are SQVTM and ANQGSEA. Trimming left V 0 bases short and J 0 bases short, with 8 bases between. The CDR3 coding sequence is TGCAGCGTTGAAGAAGGGGCAGTGAACACTGAAGCTTTCTTT. Protein product: CSVEEGAVNTEAFF. The whole variable domain, filled in from reference TRBV29-1 and TRBJ1-1, reads SAVISQKPSRDICQRGTSLTIQCQVDSQVTMMFWYRQQPGQSLTLIATANQGSEATYESGFVIDKFPISRPNLTFSTLTVSNMSPEDSSIYLCSVEEGAVNTEAFFGQGTRLTVV.

The chain couples TRBV20-1 to TRBJ1-1; D is unresolved. V was cut by 7 bases and J by 10 bases, with 16 bases left in between. The CDR3 extends over 11 amino acids. Germline assignment: CDR1 DFQATT and CDR2 SNEGSKA (reference sequence). DNA of the CDR3: TGCAGTGGCAATGAGGGTCTCGTAGCTTTCTTT. Translating it yields CSGNEGLVAFF.

The sample holds many counts of this clonotype. The gene calls are TRBV6-2 or TRBV6-3 and TRBJ2-2; 12 nucleotides align to TRBD1. V shed 0 bases and J 0 bases; nucleotides not matched to a gene: 8. CDR3 length: 20 amino acids. Germline values: CDR1 MNHEY, CDR2 SVGEGT. The CDR3 DNA is TGTGCCAGCAGTTACTCGATTGGGACAGGGGGCGTGTCGAACACCGGGGAGCTGTTTTTT. It is translated as CASSYSIGTGGVSNTGELFF.

This clonotype was seen many times. V and J are TRBV5-6 and TRBJ1-6, with D maybe TRBD1 (5 bases). Germline lookup yields CDR1 SGHDT and CDR2 YYEEEE. Trimming removed 0 bases from V and 1 base from J, with 14 bases in between. The CDR3 extends over 18 amino acids. CDR3 coding DNA: TGTGCCAGCAGCTTGGGAACAGGTTCAAGTTCCTATAATTCACCCCTCCACTTT. This codes for CASSLGTGSSSYNSPLHF.

In this sample, this clonotype turned up many times. The V call is TRBV6-5, the J call TRBJ2-5, with 7 bases aligning to TRBD2. The CDR3 totals 15 residues. J lost 2 bases, V lost 5 bases, and 8 bases had no gene match. Germline V gene sequence: CDR1 MNHEY, CDR2 SVGAGI. CDR3 sequence reads: CASSNLLAKQETQYF. The CDR3 coding sequence is TGTGCCAGCAGTAACCTACTAGCGAAACAAGAGACCCAGTACTTC.

V gene TRBV6-1 combines with J gene TRBJ1-2; D might be TRBD1 (5 bases). The CDR3 totals 14 residues. Looked up from germline, CDR1 is MNHNS and CDR2 is SASEGT. Trimming removed 2 bases at V and 4 bases at J, with 11 bases between. In DNA form, the CDR3 reads TGTGCCAGCAGTGAAAGGGGCGGAGTCTATGGCTACACCTTC. Residues: CASSERGGVYGYTF.

The chain is built from TRBV28 and TRBJ1-2, with unresolved D. This CDR3 spans 12 amino acids. V was cut by 3 bases and J by 8 bases, with 10 bases left in between. Germline values: CDR1 MDHEN, CDR2 SYDVKM. The CDR3 here is CASSFPAGGYTF. Here the CDR3 DNA reads TGTGCCAGCAGTTTCCCGGCGGGGGGCTACACCTTC.

A few counts support this clonotype. The rearrangement uses TRBV12-5 and TRBJ2-5; no definite D call. Germline CDR1 is LGHNT and CDR2 is FRNRAP. The CDR3 is 13 residues long. The V and J ends lost 2 bases and 1 base respectively, with 5 bases between them. The CDR3 nucleotides read TGTGCTAGTGGTTTGTCCCCCCAAGAGACCCAGTACTTC. Its protein is CASGLSPQETQYF.

This clonotype was recorded a few times. The genes are TRBV5-1 and TRBJ1-1, with TRBD1 matching 9 bases. J gave up 5 bases and V 2 bases, and 10 bases lay outside the gene matches. Germline V CDR1 and CDR2: SGHRS, YFSETQ. This CDR3 is 16 amino acids long. The chain's CDR3 is CASSFTGTGIRTEAFF. In DNA form, the CDR3 reads TGCGCCAGCAGCTTCACCGGGACAGGGATTAGGACTGAAGCTTTCTTT.

This clonotype showed up just a few times. At one boundary the junction diverges from the germline segment, which might be a read error. The V and J genes are TRBV30 and TRBJ1-2; D is perhaps TRBD1 (6 bases). CDR3 length: 13 amino acids. Germline V CDR1 and CDR2: GTSNPN, SVGIG (reference sequence). The CDR3 reads CAWSGGGGYGCTF. CDR3 sequence (DNA): TGTGCCTGGAGTGGCGGCGGGGGCTATGGCTGCACCTTC.